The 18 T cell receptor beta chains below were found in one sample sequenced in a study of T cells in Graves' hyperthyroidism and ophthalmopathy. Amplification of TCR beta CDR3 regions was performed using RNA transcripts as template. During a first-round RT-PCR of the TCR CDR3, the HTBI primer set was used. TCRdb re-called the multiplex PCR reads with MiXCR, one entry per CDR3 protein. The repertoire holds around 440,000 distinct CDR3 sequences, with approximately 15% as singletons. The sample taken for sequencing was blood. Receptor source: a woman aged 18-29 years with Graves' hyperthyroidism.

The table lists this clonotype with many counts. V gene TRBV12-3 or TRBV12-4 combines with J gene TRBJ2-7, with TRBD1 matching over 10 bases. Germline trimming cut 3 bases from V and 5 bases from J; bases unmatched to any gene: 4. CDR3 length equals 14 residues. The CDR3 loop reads CASSLGQGSDEQYF. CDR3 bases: TGTGCCAGCAGTTTGGGACAGGGGAGCGACGAGCAGTACTTC.

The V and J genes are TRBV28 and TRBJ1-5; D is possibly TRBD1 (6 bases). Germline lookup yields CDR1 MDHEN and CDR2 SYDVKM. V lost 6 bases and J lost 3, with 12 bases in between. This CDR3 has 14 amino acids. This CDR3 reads CASRPQGANQPQHF. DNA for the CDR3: TGTGCCAGCAGGCCACAGGGAGCCAATCAGCCCCAGCATTTT.

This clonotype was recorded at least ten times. Here the CDR3 DNA reads TGTGCCAGCAGCTTGCGGGACAGCAGCTCCTACAATGAGCAGTTCTTC. It specifies CASSLRDSSSYNEQFF. The chain employs TRBV11-2 and TRBJ2-1; D perhaps matches TRBD1 (7 bases). Trimming stripped 3 bases from V and 0 bases from J, with 12 bases between. The CDR3 runs to 16 residues. From germline, CDR1 is SGHAT and CDR2 FQNNGV.

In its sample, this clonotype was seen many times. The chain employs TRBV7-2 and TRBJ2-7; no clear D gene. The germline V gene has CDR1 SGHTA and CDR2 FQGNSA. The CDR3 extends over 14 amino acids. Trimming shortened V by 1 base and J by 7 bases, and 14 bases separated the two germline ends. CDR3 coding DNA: TGTGCCAGCAGCTTAGAGGCCCAGGTCCGGGAGCAGTACTTC. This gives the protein CASSLEAQVREQYF.

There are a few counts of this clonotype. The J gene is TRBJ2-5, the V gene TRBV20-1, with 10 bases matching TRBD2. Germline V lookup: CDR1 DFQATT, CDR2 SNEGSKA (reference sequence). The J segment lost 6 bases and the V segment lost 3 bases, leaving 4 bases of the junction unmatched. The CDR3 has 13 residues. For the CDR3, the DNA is TGCAGTGCTAGGGGACTAGCGAGGAAGACCCAGTACTTC. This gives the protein CSARGLARKTQYF.

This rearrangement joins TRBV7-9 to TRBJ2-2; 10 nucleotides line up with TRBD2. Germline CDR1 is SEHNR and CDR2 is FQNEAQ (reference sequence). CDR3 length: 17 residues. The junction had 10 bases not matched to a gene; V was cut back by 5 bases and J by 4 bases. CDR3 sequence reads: CASSLSLLAGRTGELFF. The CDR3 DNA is TGTGCCAGCAGCCTAAGCCTACTAGCGGGGCGCACCGGGGAGCTGTTTTTT.

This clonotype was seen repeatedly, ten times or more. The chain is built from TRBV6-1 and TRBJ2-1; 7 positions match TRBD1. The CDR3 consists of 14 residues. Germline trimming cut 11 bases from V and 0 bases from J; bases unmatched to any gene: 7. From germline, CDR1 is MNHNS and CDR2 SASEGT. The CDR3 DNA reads TGTGCCGTCCTGACAGGGAGCTCCTACAATGAGCAGTTCTTC. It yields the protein CAVLTGSSYNEQFF.

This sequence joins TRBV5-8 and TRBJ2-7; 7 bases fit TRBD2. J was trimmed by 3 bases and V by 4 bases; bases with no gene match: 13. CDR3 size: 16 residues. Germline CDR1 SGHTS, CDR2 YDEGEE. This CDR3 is CASSPRNGGSDYEQYF. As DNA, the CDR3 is TGTGCCAGCAGCCCCCGGAATGGCGGGAGTGACTACGAGCAGTACTTC. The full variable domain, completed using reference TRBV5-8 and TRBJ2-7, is EAGVTQSPTHLIKTRGQQATLRCSPISGHTSVYWYQQALGLGLQFLLWYDEGEERNRGNFPPRFSGRQFPNYSSELNVNALELEDSALYLCASSPRNGGSDYEQYFGPGTRLTVT.

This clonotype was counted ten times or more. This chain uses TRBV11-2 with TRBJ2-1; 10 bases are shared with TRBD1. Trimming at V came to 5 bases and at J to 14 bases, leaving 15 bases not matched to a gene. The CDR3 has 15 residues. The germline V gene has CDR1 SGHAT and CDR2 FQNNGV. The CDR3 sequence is CASSPPGTGDNKKFF. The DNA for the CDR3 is TGTGCCAGCAGCCCTCCCGGGACAGGGGATAATAAAAAGTTCTTC. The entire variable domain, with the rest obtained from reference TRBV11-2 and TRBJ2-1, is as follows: EAGVAQSPRYKIIEKRQSVAFWCNPISGHATLYWYQQILGQGPKLLIQFQNNGVVDDSQLPKDRFSAERLKGVDSTLKIQPAKLEDSAVYLCASSPPGTGDNKKFFGPGTRLTVL.

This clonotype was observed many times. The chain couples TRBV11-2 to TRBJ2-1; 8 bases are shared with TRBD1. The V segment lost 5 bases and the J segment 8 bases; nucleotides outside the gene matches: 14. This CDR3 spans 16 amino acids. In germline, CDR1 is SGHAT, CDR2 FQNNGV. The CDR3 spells CASSRPYVQGADEQFF. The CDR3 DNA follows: TGTGCCAGCAGCCGCCCCTATGTGCAGGGGGCCGATGAGCAGTTCTTC.

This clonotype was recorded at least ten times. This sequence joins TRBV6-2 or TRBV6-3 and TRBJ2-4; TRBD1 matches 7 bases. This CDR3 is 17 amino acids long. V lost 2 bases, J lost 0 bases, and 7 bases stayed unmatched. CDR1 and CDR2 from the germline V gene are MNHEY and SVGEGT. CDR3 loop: CASSYHLGGPAKNIQYF. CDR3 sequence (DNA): TGTGCCAGCAGTTACCACCTAGGGGGCCCAGCCAAAAACATTCAGTACTTC.

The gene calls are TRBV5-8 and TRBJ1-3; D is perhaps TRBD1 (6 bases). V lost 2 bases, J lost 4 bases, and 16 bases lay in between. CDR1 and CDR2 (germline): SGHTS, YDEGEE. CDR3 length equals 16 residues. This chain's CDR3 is CASSFLTGAQGNTIYF. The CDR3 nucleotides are TGTGCCAGCAGCTTCTTGACGGGGGCGCAAGGAAACACCATATATTTT.

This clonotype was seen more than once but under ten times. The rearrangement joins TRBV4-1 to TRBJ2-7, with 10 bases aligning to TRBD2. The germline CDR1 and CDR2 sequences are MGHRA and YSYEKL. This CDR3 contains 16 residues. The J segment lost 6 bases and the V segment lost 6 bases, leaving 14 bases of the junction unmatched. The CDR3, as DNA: TGCGCCAGCAGTCCTATCTGGACTAGCGGATATGGCGAGCAGTACTTC. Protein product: CASSPIWTSGYGEQYF.

CDR3: CASRYLRVAGNTIYF. Here the CDR3 DNA reads TGTGCCAGCCGGTATTTAAGGGTCGCCGGAAACACCATATATTTT. This sequence joins TRBV2 and TRBJ1-3; D uncertain. Germline V lookup: CDR1 SNHLY, CDR2 FYNNEI. The CDR3 length is 15 residues. Between the trimmed V and J ends, which lost 8 bases and 4 bases, there was a span of 18 bases. The full variable domain, in which reference TRBV2 and TRBJ1-3 provide the parts outside the CDR3, is EPEVTQTPSHQVTQMGQEVILRCVPISNHLYFYWYRQILGQKVEFLVSFYNNEISEKSEIFDDQFSVERPDGSNFTLKIRSTKLEDSAMYFCASRYLRVAGNTIYFGEGSWLTVV.

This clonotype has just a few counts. CDR3 sequence: CATSAGTSGTEAFF. DNA of the CDR3: TGTGCCACCAGTGCCGGGACTTCCGGCACTGAAGCTTTCTTT. V is TRBV24-1 and J is TRBJ1-1; weak D call: TRBD1 (5 bases). Trimming took 5 bases from V and 4 from J, leaving 13 bases between them. Germline assignment: CDR1 KGHDR and CDR2 SFDVKD. The CDR3 totals 14 residues.

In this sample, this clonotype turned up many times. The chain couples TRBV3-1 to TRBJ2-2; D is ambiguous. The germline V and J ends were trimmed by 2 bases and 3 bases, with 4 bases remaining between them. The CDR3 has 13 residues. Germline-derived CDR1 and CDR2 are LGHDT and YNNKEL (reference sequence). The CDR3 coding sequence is TGTGCCAGCAGCCAAAGTTACACCGGGGAGCTGTTTTTT. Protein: CASSQSYTGELFF. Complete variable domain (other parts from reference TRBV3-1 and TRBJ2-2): DTAVSQTPKYLVTQMGNDKSIKCEQNLGHDTMYWYKQDSKKFLKIMFSYNNKELIINETVPNRFSPKSPDKAHLNLHINSLELGDSAVYFCASSQSYTGELFFGEGSRLTVL.

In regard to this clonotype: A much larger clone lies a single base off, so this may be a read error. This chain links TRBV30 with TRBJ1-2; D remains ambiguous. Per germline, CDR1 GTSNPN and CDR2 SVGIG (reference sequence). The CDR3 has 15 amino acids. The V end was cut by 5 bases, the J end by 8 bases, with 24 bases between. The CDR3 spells CAWPYPAPRSRGYTF. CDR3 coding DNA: TGTGCCTGGCCTTACCCGGCCCCACGATCTAGGGGCTACACCTTC.

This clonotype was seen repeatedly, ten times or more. CDR3 DNA: TGCGCCAGCAGCCCCGAAGGGGGTCCACATCAGCCCCAGCATTTT. This codes for CASSPEGGPHQPQHF. This chain joins TRBV4-1 and TRBJ1-5; tentative D call: TRBD1 (6 bases). Germline V gives CDR1 MGHRA, CDR2 YSYEKL. The CDR3 has 15 residues. Trimming pared 4 bases from V and 5 bases from J, leaving 15 bases between.